These 18 T cell receptor beta chains originate from one sample sequenced in a study of blood T cell repertoires in COVID-19. Only in-frame clones appear in the TCRdb table, and some are missing; sequencing was by immunoSEQ multiplex PCR. Among tens of thousands of clones, 75% to 85% were seen once, and the ten largest hold approximately 24%. The sequenced material came from peripheral blood. Receptors were obtained from a human donor in a cohort sampled during active COVID-19.

The V and J genes are TRBV30 and TRBJ1-2, with 8 bases identical to TRBD1. Per the germline V gene, CDR1 is GTSNPN and CDR2 is SVGIG (reference sequence). Trimming at V came to 5 bases and at J to 4 bases, leaving 9 bases not matched to a gene. CDR3 size: 14 residues. The CDR3 coding sequence is TGTGCCTGGGCCACCCCAGGGGGCGTCTATGGCTACACCTTC. Amino acid sequence: CAWATPGGVYGYTF.

This chain links TRBV30 with TRBJ1-1; 9 positions match TRBD1. This CDR3 region has 15 residues. Looked up from germline, CDR1 is GTSNPN and CDR2 is SVGIG (reference sequence). V shed 4 bases and J 4 bases; nucleotides not matched to a gene: 10. The chain's CDR3 is CAWNRQGGSVTEAFF. The DNA for the CDR3 is TGTGCCTGGAACAGACAGGGGGGATCGGTCACTGAAGCTTTCTTT.

The J gene is TRBJ2-5, the V gene TRBV9, with 9 bases aligning to TRBD1. This CDR3 contains 18 residues. Germline-derived CDR1 and CDR2 are SGDLS and YYNGEE. Losses at the gene ends were 4 bases for V and 5 bases for J; bases not matched to a gene: 18. DNA of the CDR3: TGTGCCAGCAGCCCCCTCTCCTACCGGGACAGGGTCGAGGAGACCCAGTACTTC. Translation: CASSPLSYRDRVEETQYF.

The chain uses TRBV28 and TRBJ2-7; 9 positions agree with TRBD1. V shed 3 bases and J 2 bases; nucleotides not matched to a gene: 11. Germline-derived CDR1 and CDR2 are MDHEN and SYDVKM. The CDR3 runs 17 residues. The CDR3 region is CASSFTRYRQGAYEQYF. CDR3 DNA: TGTGCCAGCAGTTTCACCAGATATCGACAGGGGGCCTACGAGCAGTACTTC. The complete variable domain, with remaining parts taken from reference TRBV28 and TRBJ2-7, reads DVKVTQSSRYLVKRTGEKVFLECVQDMDHENMFWYRQDPGLGLRLIYFSYDVKMKEKGDIPEGYSVSREKKERFSLILESASTNQTSMYLCASSFTRYRQGAYEQYFGPGTRLTVT.

This chain connects TRBV5-1 to TRBJ2-4, with TRBD2 identical over 14 bases. Germline V gives CDR1 SGHRS, CDR2 YFSETQ. After removal of 4 bases from V and 8 bases from J, the junction contained 8 bases not matched to a gene. This CDR3 comprises 16 residues. The CDR3 sequence: CASSRGTSGSPDIQYF. The CDR3 DNA sequence: TGCGCCAGCAGCCGCGGGACTAGCGGGAGTCCAGACATTCAGTACTTC.

CDR3 residues: CASSPGGKDEKLFF. As DNA, the CDR3 is TGCGCCAGCAGCCCTGGCGGGAAAGATGAAAAACTGTTTTTT. The chain employs TRBV5-1 and TRBJ1-4, with D uncertain. V gave up 4 bases and J gave up 6 bases, with 13 bases separating them. The CDR3 has 14 amino acids. CDR1 SGHRS and CDR2 YFSETQ come from the germline V gene.

A word on this clone: The junction shows a germline mismatch at one end, possibly a read error. Here the CDR3 reads CASSLEVGEWNEQFF. DNA for the CDR3: TGTGCTAGCAGCTTAGAAGTGGGAGAATGGAATGAGCAGTTCTTC. The chain carries TRBV7-7 and TRBJ2-1; TRBD2 might be the D (5 bases). This CDR3 is built from 15 residues. Germline V CDR1 and CDR2: SSHAT, FNYEAQ (reference sequence).

The rearrangement links TRBV6-6 to TRBJ2-1, with 8 bases lining up with TRBD2. The germline gives CDR1 MNHNY, CDR2 SVGAGI (reference sequence). The CDR3 totals 16 residues. V trimming: 1 base; J trimming: 6 bases; junction bases outside the gene matches: 8. This CDR3 reads CASSYYRTSTVNEQFF. In nucleotides, the CDR3 is TGTGCCAGCAGTTACTATAGGACTAGCACAGTCAATGAGCAGTTCTTC.

The rearrangement joins TRBV3-1 (or the pseudogene TRBV3-2) to TRBJ1-5; D remains ambiguous. The CDR3 has 14 amino acids. Trimming removed 0 bases from V and 9 bases from J, with 12 bases in between. Germline CDR1 and CDR2: LGHDT and YNNKEL (reference sequence). CDR3 in DNA: TGTGCCAGCAGCCAAGAAGTGGCCAGTGGGCCCCAGCATTTT. Translating gives CASSQEVASGPQHF.

The chain couples TRBV7-8 to TRBJ1-5; TRBD1 agrees at 7 bases. CDR1 is SGHVS and CDR2 is FQNEAQ in the germline V gene. The CDR3 runs 15 residues. Trimming removed 4 bases from V and 3 bases from J; junction bases left unmatched: 6. The CDR3 reads CASSSQTGNNQPQHF. The CDR3 DNA reads as TGTGCCAGCAGCTCCCAGACAGGGAACAATCAGCCCCAGCATTTT.

The chain is built from TRBV7-2 and TRBJ2-7; 14 bases line up with TRBD2. The CDR3 covers 16 residues. The ends lost 5 bases at V and 3 bases at J; junction bases unmatched: 6. Germline-derived CDR1 and CDR2 are SGHTA and FQGNSA. The CDR3 loop is CASSPGTSGSFYEQYF. The CDR3 bases are TGTGCCAGCAGCCCAGGGACTAGCGGGAGTTTCTACGAGCAGTACTTC.

This sequence joins TRBV29-1 and TRBJ2-7, with a tentative D call TRBD2 (5 bases). This CDR3 contains 12 residues. Trimming took 5 bases from V and 4 from J, leaving 12 bases between them. Germline V gene data show CDR1 as SQVTM and CDR2 as ANQGSEA. The CDR3 DNA is TGCAGCGTTTATAGTGGGAGATACGAGCAGTACTTC. It encodes CSVYSGRYEQYF.

This chain joins TRBV7-8 and TRBJ2-1; 7 nucleotides line up with TRBD2. This CDR3 has 17 amino acids. Trimming took 2 bases from V and 4 from J; bases not matched to a gene: 11. Per germline, CDR1 SGHVS and CDR2 FQNEAQ. DNA of the CDR3: TGTGCCAGCAGCTTATTACTAGCGCCTAGGAGTTACAATGAGCAGTTCTTC. Protein product: CASSLLLAPRSYNEQFF.

The rearrangement joins TRBV5-1 to TRBJ2-3; TRBD2 agrees at 7 bases. J was trimmed by 1 base and V by 0 bases; bases with no gene match: 8. Germline V gene data show CDR1 as SGHRS and CDR2 as YFSETQ. The CDR3 covers 17 residues. Here the CDR3 DNA reads TGCGCCAGCAGCTTGGTCTCGCTAGCGGCAGGCACAGATACGCAGTATTTT. Protein sequence: CASSLVSLAAGTDTQYF.

CDR3 amino acids: CASSSHPTLAASDQFF. DNA of the CDR3: TGTGCCAGCAGCTCCCACCCGACTCTAGCGGCATCCGACCAGTTCTTC. The chain combines TRBV5-8 with TRBJ2-1, with 7 bases that match TRBD2. The germline CDR1 and CDR2 sequences are SGHTS and YDEGEE. The CDR3 loop spans 16 amino acids. J gave up 13 bases and V 3 bases, and 19 bases lay outside the gene matches.

A single count supports this clone. The chain joins TRBV28 to TRBJ2-7; D is perhaps TRBD1 (6 bases). The V end lost 7 bases, the J end lost 5 bases, and 21 bases lay between the germline ends. The CDR3 extends over 15 amino acids. The germline gives CDR1 MDHEN, CDR2 SYDVKM. The CDR3, as DNA: TGTGCCAGCACCCTCCCCAGGGGACCCCATCACGAGCAGTACTTC. It specifies CASTLPRGPHHEQYF.

The rearrangement uses TRBV14 and TRBJ1-6, with D possibly TRBD1 on 6 matching bases. CDR1 and CDR2 from the germline V gene are SGHDN and FVKESK. V lost 2 bases to trimming and J lost 4 bases, with 6 bases between them. The CDR3 extends over 14 amino acids. For the CDR3, the DNA is TGTGCCAGCAGCCAAAGGGGGTATAATTCACCCCTCCACTTT. This encodes CASSQRGYNSPLHF.

With regard to this clone: Sequence at one end of the junction differs from germline and may be a read error. This rearrangement joins TRBV7-7 to TRBJ2-2; 7 bases align to TRBD2. This CDR3 spans 15 amino acids. The germline gives CDR1 SSHAT, CDR2 FNYEAQ (reference sequence). The CDR3 nucleotides are TGTGCTAGCAGCTTAGCTAGGACTAGCACCGGGGAGCTGTTTTTT. Protein sequence: CASSLARTSTGELFF.